This T cell receptor (beta chain) was retrieved from a study of blood T cell repertoires in COVID-19. Libraries were prepared by immunoSEQ multiplex PCR; TCRdb keeps only in-frame clonotypes and omits some of them. In the table there are about 240,000 clones, under 90% of which are singletons. Trimming cost V 3 bases and J 0 bases; bases outside gene matches: 4. This CDR3 contains 16 residues. Per germline, CDR1 SGHKS and CDR2 YYEKEE (reference sequence). The sequenced sample was PBMCs or T cells enriched from blood (not recorded which). This clonotype originated in a woman between 40 and 50 years old who had been exposed to COVID-19. The gene calls are TRBV5-5 and TRBJ1-4, with 8 nucleotides matching TRBD1. The CDR3 spells CASSSNRGSTNEKLFF. The CDR3 nucleotides read TGTGCCAGCAGCTCGAACAGGGGGTCAACTAATGAAAAACTGTTTTTT.